Listed here are 21 T cell receptor beta chains from one sample, sequenced in a study of T cells in Graves' hyperthyroidism and ophthalmopathy. Amplification of TCR beta CDR3 regions used RNA as the template. The TCR CDR3 was amplified in a first-round RT-PCR using the HTBI primer set. TCRdb fed the multiplex PCR reads into MiXCR, producing one record per CDR3 protein. Of approximately 330,000 distinct CDR3 sequences in the sample, 21% were seen once. Sequenced input: blood. These receptors came from a woman aged 50 to 60 with Graves' hyperthyroidism.

J is TRBJ1-1 and V is TRBV20-1; D unclear. Trimming took 5 bases from V and 1 from J, leaving 11 bases between them. The CDR3 loop spans 13 amino acids. Germline V gene sequence: CDR1 DFQATT, CDR2 SNEGSKA (reference sequence). CDR3 protein: CSALGERNTEAFF. The DNA for the CDR3 is TGCAGTGCTTTGGGTGAACGGAACACTGAAGCTTTCTTT.

Sample share makes this clonotype medium-sized. The rearrangement joins TRBV30 to TRBJ1-1; 9 nucleotides agree with TRBD1. The V and J ends lost 1 base and 4 bases, in that order; junction bases with no gene match: 1. Germline CDR1 and CDR2: GTSNPN and SVGIG (reference sequence). The CDR3 covers 13 residues. The CDR3 nucleotides read TGTGCCTGGAGTGAGACAGGGGGCACTGAAGCTTTCTTT. Translating it yields CAWSETGGTEAFF.

This clonotype turned up a few times. The chain employs TRBV5-1 and TRBJ2-1; TRBD1 might be the D (6 bases). V lost 2 bases, J lost 0 bases, and 12 bases lay in between. This CDR3 region has 16 residues. Germline loops: CDR1 SGHRS, CDR2 YFSETQ. CDR3 DNA: TGCGCCAGCAGCTTACAGGGAACGAGCTCCTACAATGAGCAGTTCTTC. Encoded protein: CASSLQGTSSYNEQFF. The variable domain in full, with the rest retrieved from reference TRBV5-1 and TRBJ2-1, is KAGVTQTPRYLIKTRGQQVTLSCSPISGHRSVSWYQQTPGQGLQFLFEYFSETQRNKGNFPGRFSGRQFSNSRSEMNVSTLELGDSALYLCASSLQGTSSYNEQFFGPGTRLTVL.

This clonotype was seen more than once but under ten times. The gene calls are TRBV12-3 or TRBV12-4 and TRBJ1-5; TRBD1 is a possible D gene (5 bases). Trimming cost V 7 bases and J 3 bases, with 13 bases left between them. The CDR3 is 14 residues long. The DNA of the CDR3 is TGTGCCAGCAATACGCAGGGAATCAATCAGCCCCAGCATTTT. Amino acids: CASNTQGINQPQHF.

This clonotype has ten or more counts. This chain joins TRBV7-2 and TRBJ2-5; no clear D. This CDR3 contains 14 residues. V lost 5 bases and J lost 6, with 16 bases in between. Per the germline V gene, CDR1 is SGHTA and CDR2 is FQGNSA. The CDR3 region is CASSPVPHTKTQYF. The CDR3 nucleotides read TGTGCCAGCAGCCCAGTCCCCCACACAAAGACCCAGTACTTC.

This clonotype was seen at least ten times. The chain carries TRBV12-3 or TRBV12-4 and TRBJ2-7, with TRBD1 matching 7 bases. The CDR3 has 14 amino acids. Unmatched junction bases numbered 4, after V lost 2 bases and J lost 3 bases. Here the CDR3 reads CASSLPGQNYEQYF. The CDR3 DNA reads TGTGCCAGCAGTTTACCGGGACAGAACTACGAGCAGTACTTC.

This clonotype was picked up many times. The gene calls are TRBV6-1 and TRBJ1-5, with D unresolved. Trimming pared 9 bases from V and 1 base from J, leaving 13 bases between. The CDR3 length is 14 residues. Germline assignment: CDR1 MNHNS and CDR2 SASEGT. DNA for the CDR3: TGTGCCAGTCCCCGGGGTTGGAGCAATCAGCCCCAGCATTTT. It yields the protein CASPRGWSNQPQHF.

In this sample, this clonotype turned up many times. This chain links TRBV2 with TRBJ1-5; D perhaps matches TRBD1 (6 bases). The CDR3 loop spans 14 amino acids. Germline CDR1 reads SNHLY; CDR2 reads FYNNEI. V gave up 7 bases and J gave up 3 bases, with 13 bases separating them. CDR3 loop: CASNMDRVNQPQHF. The CDR3 region has the DNA TGTGCCAGCAATATGGACAGAGTCAATCAGCCCCAGCATTTT.

The gene calls are TRBV19 and TRBJ1-4, with 8 bases identical to TRBD1. CDR1 and CDR2 from the germline V gene are LNHDA and SQIVND (reference sequence). The CDR3 loop spans 15 amino acids. V dropped 6 bases and J dropped 4; count of bases not matched to a gene: 7. The CDR3 nucleotides read TGTGCCAGTAGCCTTCGGACAGGGCATAATGAAAAACTGTTTTTT. It codes for CASSLRTGHNEKLFF.

This clonotype was detected many times. The chain joins TRBV11-2 to TRBJ2-4; either TRBD1 or TRBD2 may fit D (5 bases each). The germline V and J ends were trimmed by 3 bases and 1 base, with 13 bases remaining between them. The germline V gene encodes CDR1 SGHAT and CDR2 FQNNGV. This CDR3 has 16 amino acids. The chain's CDR3 is CASSLRGPTAKNIQYF. CDR3 bases: TGTGCCAGCAGCTTGAGGGGTCCTACGGCCAAAAACATTCAGTACTTC.

As for this clonotype: Since a much larger clone is just one base distant, this may be a read error. The V and J genes are TRBV28 and TRBJ2-1, with TRBD2 matching 12 bases. V trimming: 11 bases; J trimming: 0 bases; junction bases outside the gene matches: 8. The CDR3 spans 16 residues. From germline, CDR1 is MDHEN and CDR2 SYDVKM. CDR3 coding DNA: TGTGCCGCTACTAGCGGGGGGTTTGGCTCCTACAATGAGCAGTTCTTC. This codes for CAATSGGFGSYNEQFF.

This clonotype was seen at least ten times. The chain employs TRBV25-1 and TRBJ1-1; D is possibly TRBD1 (6 bases). Trimming removed 11 bases at V and 4 bases at J, with 20 bases between. The CDR3 contains 14 residues. Germline values: CDR1 MGHDK, CDR2 SYGVNS. CDR3 sequence (DNA): TGTGCCGTAGGGGGGGGGGATTGGGCCACTGAAGCTTTCTTT. Its protein product is CAVGGGDWATEAFF.

This clonotype has a count of ten or more. CDR3 coding DNA: TGTGCCAGCAGCTTAATGGCGGGAGGTTTCAATGAGCAGTTCTTC. Its protein is CASSLMAGGFNEQFF. The chain uses TRBV11-3 and TRBJ2-1; 8 bases agree with TRBD2. Germline trimming cut 2 bases from V and 6 bases from J; bases unmatched to any gene: 6. Germline CDR1 and CDR2: SGHNT and YENEEA. This CDR3 is built from 15 residues.

The chain combines TRBV2 with TRBJ1-2; 11 nucleotides match TRBD1. This CDR3 contains 13 residues. Per germline, CDR1 SNHLY and CDR2 FYNNEI. The J segment lost 8 bases and the V segment lost 6 bases, leaving 5 bases of the junction unmatched. This chain's CDR3 is CASSVRDRGGYTF. In DNA form, the CDR3 reads TGTGCCAGCAGCGTACGGGACAGGGGGGGCTACACCTTC.

This clonotype was detected ten times or more. The chain uses TRBV5-4 and TRBJ2-6, with a tentative D call TRBD1 (7 bases). The CDR3 is made up of 18 amino acids. V lost 0 bases, J lost 1 base, and 14 bases lay in between. Germline CDR1 SGHNT, CDR2 YYREEE (reference sequence). CDR3 residues: CASSLARGAGSGANVLTF. The CDR3 DNA is TGTGCCAGCAGCTTGGCCAGGGGGGCCGGTTCTGGGGCCAACGTCCTGACTTTC.

This clonotype was detected a few times. The chain employs TRBV28 and TRBJ2-3; D remains unclear. V dropped 7 bases and J dropped 4 bases, with 6 bases sitting between them. The V gene's germline CDR1 is MDHEN and CDR2 SYDVKM. The CDR3 contains 11 residues. In DNA, the CDR3 is TGTGCCAGCACCTGGGCAGATACGCAGTATTTT. Protein sequence: CASTWADTQYF.

The sample holds many counts of this clonotype. The V and J genes are TRBV30 and TRBJ1-3, with a tentative D call TRBD1 (6 bases). CDR3 length: 15 residues. V shed 5 bases and J shed 0 bases, with 14 bases lying between them. Per germline, CDR1 GTSNPN and CDR2 SVGIG (reference sequence). CDR3 amino acids: CAWAGTPSSGNTIYF. The CDR3 DNA reads TGTGCCTGGGCCGGGACACCGAGCTCTGGAAACACCATATATTTT.

This clonotype showed up many times. This sequence joins TRBV7-9 and TRBJ2-1; 8 bases agree with TRBD2. V trimming: 5 bases; J trimming: 9 bases; junction bases outside the gene matches: 12. The CDR3 consists of 15 residues. The germline V gene encodes CDR1 SEHNR and CDR2 FQNEAQ (reference sequence). The DNA for the CDR3 is TGTGCCAGCAGCACTCCTGGACTAGCCGGGAGTGAGCAGTTCTTC. Amino acids: CASSTPGLAGSEQFF.

In this sample, this clonotype turned up many times. This sequence joins TRBV5-1 and TRBJ2-7, with 9 bases matching TRBD2. CDR1 SGHRS and CDR2 YFSETQ come from the germline V gene. This CDR3 spans 13 amino acids. The trim removed 5 bases at V and 2 bases at J, leaving 2 bases unmatched. The DNA for the CDR3 is TGCGCCAGCAGGACTAGCGGAGCCTACGAGCAGTACTTC. Translation gives CASRTSGAYEQYF. The variable domain in full, completed from reference TRBV5-1 and TRBJ2-7, reads KAGVTQTPRYLIKTRGQQVTLSCSPISGHRSVSWYQQTPGQGLQFLFEYFSETQRNKGNFPGRFSGRQFSNSRSEMNVSTLELGDSALYLCASRTSGAYEQYFGPGTRLTVT.

This clonotype came up many times. This sequence joins TRBV6-1 and TRBJ1-6; 7 positions match TRBD1. CDR3 size: 16 residues. CDR1 is MNHNS and CDR2 is SASEGT in the germline V gene. The V gene end was trimmed by 2 bases and the J gene end by 7 bases; junction bases not matched to a gene: 8. Written as DNA, the CDR3 is TGTGCCAGCAGTGAATCAACGGACAGGAACAATTCACCCCTCCACTTT. Translation: CASSESTDRNNSPLHF.

In this sample, this clonotype turned up many times. The genes are TRBV28 and TRBJ2-2; 15 positions agree with TRBD2. Germline V gene sequence: CDR1 MDHEN, CDR2 SYDVKM. The V and J ends lost 6 bases and 8 bases, in that order; junction bases with no gene match: 7. The CDR3 consists of 16 residues. The CDR3 protein is CASSIGLAGGEGELFF. In nucleotides, the CDR3 is TGTGCCAGCAGCATCGGACTAGCGGGAGGGGAGGGGGAGCTGTTTTTT.